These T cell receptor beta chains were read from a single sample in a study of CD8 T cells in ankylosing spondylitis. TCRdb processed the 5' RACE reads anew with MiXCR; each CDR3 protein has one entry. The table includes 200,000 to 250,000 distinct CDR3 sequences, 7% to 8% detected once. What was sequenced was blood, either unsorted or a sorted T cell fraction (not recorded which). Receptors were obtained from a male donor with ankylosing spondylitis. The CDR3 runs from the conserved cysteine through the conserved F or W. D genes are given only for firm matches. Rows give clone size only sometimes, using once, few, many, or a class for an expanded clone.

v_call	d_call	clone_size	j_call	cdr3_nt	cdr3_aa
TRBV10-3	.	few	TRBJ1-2	TGTGCCACCGGACAGTCCGGCTACACCTTC	CATGQSGYTF
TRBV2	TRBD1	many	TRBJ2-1	TGTGCCAGCAGTGAAGGACAGGGGTCCTACAATGAGCAGTTCTTC	CASSEGQGSYNEQFF
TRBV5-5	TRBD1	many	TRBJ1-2	TGTGCCAGCAGCTTAACCTCCCGGGACAGACCTTCAGGTGGCTACACCTTC	CASSLTSRDRPSGGYTF
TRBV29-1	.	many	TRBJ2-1	TGCAGCGCCATTCTAAGGGGGGGCATGGGTGAGCAGTTCTTC	CSAILRGGMGEQFF
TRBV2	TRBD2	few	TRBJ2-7	TGTGGAACAGACAAGGGGACTAGCGGGAACTACGAGCAGTACTTC	CGTDKGTSGNYEQYF
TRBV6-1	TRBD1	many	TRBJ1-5	TGTGCCAGCAGTGAACGGGACAGGGCCTTTTATAGCAATCAGCCCCAGCATTTT	CASSERDRAFYSNQPQHF
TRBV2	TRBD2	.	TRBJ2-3	TGTGCCAGCAACGGGCGGGGGACCACAGATACGCAGTATTTT	CASNGRGTTDTQYF
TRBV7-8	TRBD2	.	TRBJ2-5	TGTGCCAGCAGCTCCTCAGGACTAGCGTCCTTTGAGACCCAGTACTTC	CASSSSGLASFETQYF
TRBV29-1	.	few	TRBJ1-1	TGCAGCGTTGGCCGCGACGGGACTGAAGCTTTCTTT	CSVGRDGTEAFF
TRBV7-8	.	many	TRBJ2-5	TGTGCCAGCAGCTCTATCGGATTTGAGACCAGAGAGACCCAGTACTTC	CASSSIGFETRETQYF
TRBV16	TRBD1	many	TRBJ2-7	TGTGCCAGCATGGGGGACAGTCTCACCTACGAGCAGTACTTC	CASMGDSLTYEQYF
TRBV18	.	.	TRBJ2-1	TGTGCCAGCTCACCACCTAGCGCAAGCTCCTACAATGAGCAGTTCTTC	CASSPPSASSYNEQFF
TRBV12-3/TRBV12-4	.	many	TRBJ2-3	TGTGCCAGCAGGCCGGGGGGCGAACAGTACACAGATACGCAGTATTTT	CASRPGGEQYTDTQYF
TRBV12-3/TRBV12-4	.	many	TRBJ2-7	TGTGCCAGCAGCCTCCGGGTGGCCCCCTACGAGCAGTACTTC	CASSLRVAPYEQYF
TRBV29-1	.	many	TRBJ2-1	TGCAGCGTTGGCGGCAGCCTCTACAATGAGCAGTTCTTC	CSVGGSLYNEQFF
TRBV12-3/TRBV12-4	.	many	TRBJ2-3	TGTGCCAGCAGTTATCTTATAAGGGATGCAGATACGCAGTATTTT	CASSYLIRDADTQYF
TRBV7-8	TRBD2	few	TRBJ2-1	TGTGCCAGCAGCTTAGACGGGACGATTAGCGGGAGAGGATCCTACAATGAGCAGTTCTTC	CASSLDGTISGRGSYNEQFF
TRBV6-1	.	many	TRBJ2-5	TGTGCCAGCAGACCGATGCCCGGATTAGGGGAGACCCAGTACTTC	CASRPMPGLGETQYF
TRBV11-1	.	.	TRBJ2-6	TGTGCCAGCACGAATTCCCGTGCGAGCGGTTCCTCTGGGGCCAACGTCCTGACTTTC	CASTNSRASGSSGANVLTF
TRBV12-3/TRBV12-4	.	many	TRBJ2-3	TGTGCCAGCAGTTTTGGGGATTCTAGCACAGATACGCAGTATTTT	CASSFGDSSTDTQYF
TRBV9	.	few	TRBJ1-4	TGTGCCAGCAGCCAACAGGGATCTAATGAAAAACTGTTTTTT	CASSQQGSNEKLFF
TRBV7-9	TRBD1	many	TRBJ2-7	TGTGCCAGCGAGGGGGACAGGGTAGGCCACGAGCAGTACTTC	CASEGDRVGHEQYF
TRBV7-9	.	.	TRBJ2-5	TGTGCCAGCAGCTTAGCATGGGGAGGAGAGACCCAGTACTTC	CASSLAWGGETQYF
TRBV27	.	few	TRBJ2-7	TGTGCCAGCAGTTTATCGGCGTCGGGCCGGTACGAGCAGTACTTC	CASSLSASGRYEQYF
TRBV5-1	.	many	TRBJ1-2	TGCGCCAGCAGCTTGCTCAGGGCTGGCTACACCTTC	CASSLLRAGYTF
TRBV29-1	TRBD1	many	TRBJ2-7	TGCAGCGTTGAAGGCCCAGGGGGCTACGAGCAGTACTTC	CSVEGPGGYEQYF
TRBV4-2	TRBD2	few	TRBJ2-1	TGTGCCAGCAGCCAAGTTGGGACTAGCGGGGGGGCCTACAATGAGCAGTTCTTC	CASSQVGTSGGAYNEQFF
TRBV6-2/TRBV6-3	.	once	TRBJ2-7	TGTGCCAGCAGTTACCTCGACGGAACCTACGAGCAGTACTTC	CASSYLDGTYEQYF
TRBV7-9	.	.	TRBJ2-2	TGTGCCAGCAGCCCGGACCTTACCGGGGAGCTGTTTTTT	CASSPDLTGELFF
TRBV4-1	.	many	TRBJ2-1	TGCGCCAGCAGCCAAGAGGGAGCTAGCATGCATGAGCAGTTCTTC	CASSQEGASMHEQFF
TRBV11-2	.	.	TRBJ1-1	TGTGCCAGCAGCTTAGAACGAGACGAAGCTTTCTTT	CASSLERDEAFF
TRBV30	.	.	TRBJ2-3	TGTGCCTGGAGTGCTCCTGTCTGGGCAGATACAGATACGCAGTATTTT	CAWSAPVWADTDTQYF
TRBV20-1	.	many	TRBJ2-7	TGCAGTGCTAGAAAAATCCAGGGGTGGCAGCAGTACTTC	CSARKIQGWQQYF
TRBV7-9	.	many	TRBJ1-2	TGTGCCAGCAGCTTAGGGGCCCTTAACTATGGCTACACCTTC	CASSLGALNYGYTF
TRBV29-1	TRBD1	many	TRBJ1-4	TGCAGCGTTGGTGGGGGGACAGGGGAAGAAAAACTGTTTTTT	CSVGGGTGEEKLFF
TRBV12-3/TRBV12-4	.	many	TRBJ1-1	TGTGCCAGCAGTTTAACGGCTGAAGCTTTCTTT	CASSLTAEAFF
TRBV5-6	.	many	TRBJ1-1	TGTGCCAGCAGCTTCTACATACCCGGGCGGAACACTGAAGCTTTCTTT	CASSFYIPGRNTEAFF
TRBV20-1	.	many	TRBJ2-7	TGCAGTGCTAGGTGGCCCCCCGGGGCGAGAGAGCAGTACTTC	CSARWPPGAREQYF
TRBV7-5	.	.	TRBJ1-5	TGCCGTTTCTTGGGGGAGCCCCAGCATTTT	CRFLGEPQHF
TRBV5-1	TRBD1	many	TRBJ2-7	TGCGCCAGCAGCTTCCCGGGACAGGGGAACGAGCAGTACTTC	CASSFPGQGNEQYF
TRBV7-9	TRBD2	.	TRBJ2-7	TGTGCCATGGGCCCCGGGGGGGCCTACGAGCAGTACTTC	CAMGPGGAYEQYF
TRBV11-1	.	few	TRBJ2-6	TGTGCCAGCAGCTTAGGCGGCGGACAACACTCTGGGGCCAACGTCCTGACTTTC	CASSLGGGQHSGANVLTF
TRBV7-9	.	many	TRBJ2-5	TGTGCCAGCAGCTCAGGGGCAGGAACCCAGTACTTC	CASSSGAGTQYF
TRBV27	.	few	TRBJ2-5	TGTGCCAGCTCAGAGAGGGACGCCAAAGGGGAGACCCAGTACTTC	CASSERDAKGETQYF
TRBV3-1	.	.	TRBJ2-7	TGTGCCAGCAGCCAAGCCTCCCAGTACTTC	CASSQASQYF
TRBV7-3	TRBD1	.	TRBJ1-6	TGTGCCAGCAGCTCGACAGGGTTTAATTCACCCCTCCACTTT	CASSSTGFNSPLHF
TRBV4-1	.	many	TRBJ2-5	TGCGCCAGCAGCCAGGTTGACAACCGGGAGACCCAGTACTTC	CASSQVDNRETQYF